One sample yielded the 20 T cell receptor beta chains listed below, sequenced in a study of cytomegalovirus exposure and HLA in healthy donors. Measured with immunoSEQ multiplex PCR; TCRdb has only the in-frame clones, and not every one. The data contain hundreds of thousands of clones, roughly 84% of them seen just once; the ten biggest clones take up roughly 2%. The sample was PBMCs. Every receptor here comes from a woman aged 18-29 years in good health and CMV-seropositive.

This chain connects TRBV10-3 to TRBJ2-7, with TRBD1 as a possible D gene (5 bases). Germline V CDR1 and CDR2: ENHRY, SYGVKD. Trimming shortened V by 6 bases and J by 5 bases, and 14 bases separated the two germline ends. The CDR3 sequence is 13 residues long. The CDR3 nucleotides read TGTGCCATCAGACCGACAGAATTCAACGAGCAGTACTTC. It encodes CAIRPTEFNEQYF.

The rearrangement joins TRBV28 to TRBJ2-7; 10 positions match TRBD2. Trimming cost V 5 bases and J 2 bases; bases outside gene matches: 9. Germline V CDR1 and CDR2: MDHEN, SYDVKM. The CDR3 sequence is 16 residues long. The CDR3 is CASSIGLAVNTYEQYF. DNA for the CDR3: TGTGCCAGCAGTATCGGACTAGCGGTAAATACCTACGAGCAGTACTTC.

The chain carries TRBV6-5 and TRBJ2-7; D perhaps matches TRBD1 (6 bases). Germline CDR1 MNHEY, CDR2 SVGAGI. Trimming left V 5 bases short and J 3 bases short, with 11 bases between. This CDR3 is built from 13 residues. The CDR3, as DNA: TGTGCCAGCAGTCCTAGGACAGACTACGAGCAGTACTTC. It specifies CASSPRTDYEQYF.

The chain links TRBV5-1 to TRBJ2-1; 14 positions agree with TRBD2. In germline, CDR1 is SGHRS, CDR2 YFSETQ. With V trimmed by 2 bases and J by 15 bases, 4 bases remained unmatched. The CDR3 is 13 residues long. For the CDR3, the DNA is TGCGCCAGCAGCTTCTCGACTAGCGGGAGGGGGTTCTTC. Protein product: CASSFSTSGRGFF.

The V gene is TRBV11-2, the J gene TRBJ2-1; TRBD1 is a possible D gene (6 bases). The ends were cut back, 5 bases at V and 4 bases at J, with 6 bases in the middle. Per germline, CDR1 SGHAT and CDR2 FQNNGV. The CDR3 runs to 12 residues. CDR3 sequence: CASSQGYNEQFF. CDR3 nucleotide sequence: TGTGCCAGCAGCCAGGGGTACAATGAGCAGTTCTTC.

The CDR3, as DNA: TGTGCCAGCACCTCCGGGGACAGGGTAGAGGGTACGCAGTATTTT. This gives the protein CASTSGDRVEGTQYF. This sequence joins TRBV28 and TRBJ2-3, with TRBD1 matching over 9 bases. The CDR3 consists of 15 residues. Per germline, CDR1 MDHEN and CDR2 SYDVKM. Trimming at V came to 7 bases and at J to 8 bases, leaving 13 bases not matched to a gene. Full variable domain (outside the CDR3, taken from reference TRBV28 and TRBJ2-3): DVKVTQSSRYLVKRTGEKVFLECVQDMDHENMFWYRQDPGLGLRLIYFSYDVKMKEKGDIPEGYSVSREKKERFSLILESASTNQTSMYLCASTSGDRVEGTQYFGPGTRLTVL.

The chain combines TRBV5-1 with TRBJ2-3; tentatively, D is TRBD1 (5 bases). V dropped 8 bases and J dropped 1 base, with 14 bases sitting between them. CDR1 SGHRS and CDR2 YFSETQ come from the germline V gene. CDR3 length: 14 amino acids. Written as DNA, the CDR3 is TGCGCCAGTCACCTCAGGGTTGGCACAGATACGCAGTATTTT. This sequence encodes CASHLRVGTDTQYF.

CDR3 sequence (DNA): TGTGCCAGCAGTTTATCCGCGGGTGGGGGCACAGATACGCAGTATTTT. Translating it yields CASSLSAGGGTDTQYF. The chain joins TRBV28 to TRBJ2-3; D may be TRBD2 (5 bases). The CDR3 runs 16 residues. Trimming stripped 1 base from V and 1 base from J, with 12 bases between. Germline CDR1 MDHEN, CDR2 SYDVKM.

The V gene is TRBV5-5, the J gene TRBJ1-2; D unresolved. The CDR3 sequence is 13 residues long. Germline V CDR1 and CDR2: SGHKS, YYEKEE (reference sequence). V shed 2 bases and J shed 8 bases, with 13 bases lying between them. The CDR3 protein is CASSFEGAGGYTF. CDR3 bases: TGTGCCAGCAGCTTTGAGGGTGCAGGCGGCTACACCTTC.

The chain uses TRBV29-1 and TRBJ1-1; possible D gene TRBD1, 5 bases. V lost 5 bases and J lost 12, with 13 bases in between. The CDR3 extends over 10 amino acids. Per the germline V gene, CDR1 is SQVTM and CDR2 is ANQGSEA. The CDR3 DNA is TGCAGCGTTATCAGGGTAAAACCTTTCTTT. Translating it yields CSVIRVKPFF.

V gene TRBV30 combines with J gene TRBJ2-2, with D perhaps matching TRBD1 (5 bases). V lost 8 bases to trimming and J lost 1 base, with 5 bases between them. The germline V gene has CDR1 GTSNPN and CDR2 SVGIG (reference sequence). The CDR3 extends over 11 amino acids. The CDR3 spells CAGQNTGELFF. In nucleotides, the CDR3 is TGTGCCGGACAGAACACCGGGGAGCTGTTTTTT.

The chain has TRBV4-1 and TRBJ1-1, with TRBD1 as a possible D gene (5 bases). This CDR3 is 13 amino acids long. CDR1 MGHRA and CDR2 YSYEKL come from the germline V gene. V shed 6 bases and J shed 6 bases, with 14 bases lying between them. The chain's CDR3 is CASSQGKTAEAFF. Here the CDR3 DNA reads TGCGCCAGCAGTCAGGGTAAGACGGCTGAAGCTTTCTTT.

In the case of this clone: The junction departs from the called germline gene at one end, perhaps through a read error. The gene calls are TRBV27 and TRBJ2-2; 7 nucleotides line up with TRBD1. The CDR3 is 16 amino acids. From germline, CDR1 is MNHEY and CDR2 SMNVEV (reference sequence). The CDR3 loop reads CASRLSGTENTGELFF. The CDR3 DNA reads TGTGCCAGCAGATTATCCGGGACAGAGAACACCGGGGAGCTGTTTTTT.

In this sample, this clone turned up a few times. CDR3 loop: CASSLSGTSGSEQYF. CDR3 DNA sequence: TGTGCCAGCAGCCTTTCCGGGACTAGCGGTTCCGAGCAGTACTTC. The V and J genes are TRBV7-3 and TRBJ2-7, with TRBD2 matching over 11 bases. The CDR3 totals 15 residues. The junction had 9 bases not matched to a gene; V was cut back by 5 bases and J by 6 bases. From germline, CDR1 is SGHTA and CDR2 FQGTGA. Drawing the rest from reference TRBV7-3 and TRBJ2-7, the complete variable domain is GAGVSQTPSNKVTEKGKYVELRCDPISGHTALYWYRQSLGQGPEFLIYFQGTGAADDSGLPNDRFFAVRPEGSVSTLKIQRTERGDSAVYLCASSLSGTSGSEQYFGPGTRLTVT.

The rearrangement uses TRBV6-1 and TRBJ1-1, with TRBD1 matching 9 bases. V lost 6 bases to trimming and J lost 1 base; unmatched junction nucleotides: 3. In germline, CDR1 is MNHNS, CDR2 SASEGT. The CDR3 has 14 amino acids. The CDR3 DNA reads as TGTGCCAGCAGGGGGGACAGGGCGAACACTGAAGCTTTCTTT. Translating it yields CASRGDRANTEAFF.

J is TRBJ2-1 and V is TRBV9, with TRBD2 identical over 8 bases. CDR1 and CDR2 (germline): SGDLS, YYNGEE. This CDR3 is 15 amino acids long. V lost 1 base, J lost 8 bases, and 8 bases stayed unmatched. The CDR3 sequence is CASSVRERELDEQFF. CDR3 coding DNA: TGTGCCAGCAGCGTAAGGGAGCGGGAGTTAGATGAGCAGTTCTTC.

The chain recombines TRBV4-1 with TRBJ2-1; 9 bases agree with TRBD2. CDR3 length: 17 residues. V shed 1 base and J 2 bases; nucleotides not matched to a gene: 6. The germline gives CDR1 MGHRA, CDR2 YSYEKL. CDR3 bases: TGCGCCAGCAGCCAAGGTTTCACTAGCGGGCCCTACAATGAGCAGTTCTTC. Translation gives CASSQGFTSGPYNEQFF.

The rearrangement links TRBV4-1 to TRBJ2-7; the match to TRBD1 covers 7 bases. Germline values: CDR1 MGHRA, CDR2 YSYEKL. This CDR3 region has 16 residues. J gave up 4 bases and V 1 base, and 10 bases lay outside the gene matches. This CDR3 is CASSQVFSGQIYEQYF. CDR3 in DNA: TGCGCCAGCAGCCAAGTTTTCTCGGGACAGATTTACGAGCAGTACTTC.

The chain combines TRBV27 with TRBJ2-7, with a tentative D call TRBD2 (6 bases). This CDR3 has 15 residues. The V end was cut by 2 bases, the J end by 7 bases, with 18 bases between. Germline assignment: CDR1 MNHEY and CDR2 SMNVEV (reference sequence). The CDR3 sequence is CASSLSAGSGVEQYF. In nucleotides, the CDR3 is TGTGCCAGCAGTTTAAGTGCAGGTAGCGGCGTAGAGCAGTACTTC.

The chain couples TRBV6-5 to TRBJ2-7; 11 nucleotides align to TRBD2. CDR1 MNHEY and CDR2 SVGAGI come from the germline V gene. V trimming: 5 bases; J trimming: 3 bases; junction bases outside the gene matches: 6. The CDR3 covers 15 residues. Written as DNA, the CDR3 is TGTGCCAGCAGTCAACTAGCGGGAGCTTTCTACGAGCAGTACTTC. It translates to CASSQLAGAFYEQYF.